The sample holds one count of the clone carrying this T cell receptor (beta chain). The CDR3 has 15 amino acids. Unmatched junction bases numbered 8, after V lost 4 bases and J lost 7 bases. In germline, CDR1 is LGHNA, CDR2 YSLEER. Measured with immunoSEQ multiplex PCR; TCRdb has only the in-frame clones, and not every one. The sample records tens of thousands of clones, roughly 84% being singletons. This sample is drawn from a study of control samples from healthy donors and cancer patients. The chain couples TRBV4-3 to TRBJ2-1; 9 bases map to TRBD1. The receptor's source is a man in his forties or fifties in good health. What was sequenced was blood. Here the CDR3 reads CASSRDREAGNEQFF. CDR3 DNA sequence: TGCGCCAGCAGCCGGGACAGGGAAGCGGGGAATGAGCAGTTCTTC.